The next 29 T cell receptor beta chains were all read from a single sample in a study of cytomegalovirus exposure and HLA in healthy donors. The primer mix had 60 Vbeta and 13 Jbeta primers. The method was immunoSEQ multiplex PCR; TCRdb's version includes in-frame clones alone and lacks a portion of them. This table has 150,000 to 200,000 clones, 70% to 80% appearing once. The specimen was PBMCs. The receptors originated from a male donor in good health and CMV-seropositive.

The chain is built from TRBV7-2 and TRBJ1-2; D may be TRBD1 (6 bases). This CDR3 is built from 13 residues. Germline V gene lookup returns CDR1 SGHTA and CDR2 FQGNSA. The V end lost 8 bases, the J end lost 1 base, and 11 bases lay between the germline ends. CDR3 amino acids: CASGPDSNYGYTF. Here the CDR3 DNA reads TGTGCCAGCGGCCCGGACAGTAACTATGGCTACACCTTC.

This clone appeared a single time. Other DNA sequences from this sample encode an identical CDR3 as well. V gene TRBV7-2 combines with J gene TRBJ1-2; TRBD1 might be the D (6 bases). This CDR3 has 14 residues. Germline V lookup: CDR1 SGHTA, CDR2 FQGNSA. V lost 5 bases and J 8 bases, leaving 18 bases between the germline ends. The CDR3 DNA is TGTGCCAGCAGCCCGCGGACAGCCCTTGAGGGCTACACCTTC. Translated: CASSPRTALEGYTF.

The J gene is TRBJ2-4, the V gene TRBV7-2; possibly TRBD1 for D (5 bases). Germline-derived CDR1 and CDR2 are SGHTA and FQGNSA. The CDR3 is made up of 15 amino acids. The germline V and J ends were trimmed by 5 bases and 3 bases, with 14 bases remaining between them. DNA for the CDR3: TGTGCCAGCAGCCCGACTTTCAGGGACAAAAACATTCAGTACTTC. The encoded protein is CASSPTFRDKNIQYF.

The rearrangement links TRBV7-2 to TRBJ2-7; D possibly corresponds to TRBD1 (6 bases). Trimming left V 3 bases short and J 2 bases short, with 11 bases between. CDR1 is SGHTA, CDR2 FQGNSA, per germline. The CDR3 sequence is 14 residues long. In nucleotides, the CDR3 is TGTGCCAGCAGCTTGACCCAGGGGACCTACGAGCAGTACTTC. Encoded protein: CASSLTQGTYEQYF. The full variable domain, completed using reference TRBV7-2 and TRBJ2-7, is GAGVSQSPSNKVTEKGKDVELRCDPISGHTALYWYRQSLGQGLEFLIYFQGNSAPDKSGLPSDRFSAERTGGSVSTLTIQRTQQEDSAVYLCASSLTQGTYEQYFGPGTRLTVT.

This clone was seen only once. This chain uses TRBV6-5 with TRBJ2-7; 12 positions match TRBD2. Germline assignment: CDR1 MNHEY and CDR2 SVGAGI. This CDR3 has 14 residues. Trimming removed 6 bases from V and 2 bases from J; junction bases left unmatched: 2. The CDR3 reads CASRRLAGAYEQYF. CDR3 bases: TGTGCCAGCAGAAGACTAGCGGGGGCCTACGAGCAGTACTTC.

The chain has TRBV2 and TRBJ2-7; 8 bases align to TRBD1. Germline assignment: CDR1 SNHLY and CDR2 FYNNEI. The CDR3 is 14 amino acids. Germline trimming cut 7 bases from V and 3 bases from J; bases unmatched to any gene: 8. This chain's CDR3 is CASKTQGTGYEQYF. The CDR3 DNA is TGTGCCAGCAAAACCCAGGGGACAGGCTACGAGCAGTACTTC.

This chain links TRBV4-1 with TRBJ1-1; D is ambiguous. V was trimmed by 0 bases and J by 6 bases, leaving 5 bases between them. The germline gives CDR1 MGHRA, CDR2 YSYEKL. The CDR3 is made up of 12 amino acids. CDR3 residues: CASSQDRAEAFF. The DNA for the CDR3 is TGCGCCAGCAGCCAAGATCGGGCTGAAGCTTTCTTT.

This clone was seen a few times. The chain combines TRBV10-3 with TRBJ1-5, with D maybe TRBD1 (5 bases). The CDR3 is 15 amino acids. Trimming took off 5 bases at V and 0 bases at J, with 11 bases between the two ends. In germline, CDR1 is ENHRY, CDR2 SYGVKD. CDR3 sequence reads: CAISKDKYSNQPQHF. The CDR3 DNA reads TGTGCCATCAGTAAGGACAAGTATAGCAATCAGCCCCAGCATTTT.

This sequence joins TRBV5-4 and TRBJ2-3; D remains unclear. Germline V CDR1 and CDR2: SGHNT, YYREEE (reference sequence). V was clipped by 3 bases and J by 5 bases, with 19 bases between them. The CDR3 is 16 residues long. DNA for the CDR3: TGTGCCAGCAGCTCGAACCCGGGTCTCGCCCAAGATACGCAGTATTTT. It codes for CASSSNPGLAQDTQYF.

The chain links TRBV15 to TRBJ1-2; TRBD1 matches at 8 bases. CDR3 length: 14 amino acids. Germline V gene data show CDR1 as LNHNV and CDR2 as YYDKDF (reference sequence). After removal of 3 bases from V and 8 bases from J, the junction contained 8 bases not matched to a gene. CDR3 sequence (DNA): TGTGCCACCAGCAGCTCTGGACAGGGTTGGGGCTACACCTTC. Its translation: CATSSSGQGWGYTF.

The chain employs TRBV19 and TRBJ1-1, with D perhaps TRBD1 (5 bases). The germline gives CDR1 LNHDA, CDR2 SQIVND (reference sequence). Trimming cost V 8 bases and J 1 base, with 11 bases left between them. The CDR3 runs 13 residues. Written as DNA, the CDR3 is TGTGCCAGTTCGGACATAGAGAACACTGAAGCTTTCTTT. This translates into CASSDIENTEAFF.

V usage is TRBV7-2 and J usage is TRBJ1-2, with D unclear. Per the germline V gene, CDR1 is SGHTA and CDR2 is FQGNSA. This CDR3 spans 11 amino acids. V lost 4 bases to trimming and J lost 4 bases, with 4 bases between them. The CDR3 here is CASSSFYGYTF. The DNA of the CDR3 is TGTGCCAGCAGCTCTTTCTATGGCTACACCTTC.

The chain joins TRBV6-1 to TRBJ2-3; a weak D match, TRBD2 (6 bases). Trimming cost V 4 bases and J 2 bases, with 16 bases left between them. Per germline, CDR1 MNHNS and CDR2 SASEGT. CDR3 length: 16 amino acids. The CDR3 sequence is CASSGVEAGSTDTQYF. The CDR3 DNA is TGTGCCAGCAGTGGCGTGGAAGCGGGCTCCACAGATACGCAGTATTTT.

The chain is built from TRBV6-1 and TRBJ2-7; D unclear. V lost 3 bases, J lost 0 bases, and 15 bases lay in between. The CDR3 is made up of 16 amino acids. The germline V gene encodes CDR1 MNHNS and CDR2 SASEGT. The CDR3 is CASSDAGRSTSYEQYF. The CDR3, as DNA: TGTGCCAGCAGTGATGCAGGTCGGTCAACCTCCTACGAGCAGTACTTC.

The CDR3, as DNA: TGTGCCAGCAGCTCTACCGGGACTAAAAGTGGCGAGCAGTACTTC. The encoded protein is CASSSTGTKSGEQYF. The gene calls are TRBV7-3 and TRBJ2-7, with 7 bases fitting TRBD2. From germline, CDR1 is SGHTA and CDR2 FQGTGA. V was pared by 4 bases and J by 6 bases, with 12 bases of the junction left unmatched. There are 15 residues in the CDR3.

V usage is TRBV4-2 and J usage is TRBJ2-1, with D perhaps matching TRBD2 (5 bases). Trimming took 2 bases from V and 0 from J, leaving 14 bases between them. Germline-derived CDR1 and CDR2 are LGHNA and YNFKEQ. The length of the CDR3 is 17 residues. The CDR3 reads CASSQFGRAISYNEQFF. The CDR3 DNA follows: TGTGCCAGCAGCCAATTTGGGAGAGCCATCTCCTACAATGAGCAGTTCTTC.

The CDR3 sequence: CAGRDSRGSEQFF. DNA of the CDR3: TGTGCCGGGAGGGACTCGCGGGGTAGTGAGCAGTTCTTC. The chain joins TRBV11-2 to TRBJ2-1, with TRBD2 identical over 7 bases. Germline values: CDR1 SGHAT, CDR2 FQNNGV. The CDR3 consists of 13 residues. V dropped 11 bases and J dropped 9; count of bases not matched to a gene: 13.

The chain recombines TRBV10-3 with TRBJ1-2, with unresolved D. The CDR3 covers 13 residues. V was pared by 2 bases and J by 4 bases, with 8 bases between. Germline V gives CDR1 ENHRY, CDR2 SYGVKD. CDR3 sequence reads: CAISEGQSYGYTF. The CDR3 coding sequence is TGTGCCATCAGTGAGGGGCAGAGCTATGGCTACACCTTC.

The chain combines TRBV7-9 with TRBJ1-5; 7 bases map to TRBD1. This CDR3 comprises 15 residues. Unmatched junction bases numbered 4, after V lost 0 bases and J lost 5 bases. Germline V gives CDR1 SEHNR, CDR2 FQNEAQ (reference sequence). CDR3: CASSLALQGDQPQHF. DNA for the CDR3: TGTGCCAGCAGCTTAGCTCTTCAGGGGGATCAGCCCCAGCATTTT.

The chain has TRBV5-4 and TRBJ2-5; 10 nucleotides align to TRBD2. The trim removed 5 bases at V and 4 bases at J, leaving 8 bases unmatched. This CDR3 has 15 amino acids. Looked up from germline, CDR1 is SGHNT and CDR2 is YYREEE (reference sequence). DNA for the CDR3: TGTGCCAGCAGTCAAGCGGGGGGGCATGGAGAGACCCAGTACTTC. It codes for CASSQAGGHGETQYF.

This clone was seen more than once but under ten times. The CDR3 bases are TGCGCCAGCAGCCAAGAAGGCAGGGCCCAAGAGGGCTACACCTTC. This sequence encodes CASSQEGRAQEGYTF. The chain couples TRBV4-3 to TRBJ1-2, with a tentative D call TRBD1 (5 bases). The CDR3 is made up of 15 amino acids. The V and J ends lost 0 bases and 8 bases respectively, with 16 bases between them. CDR1 and CDR2 (germline): LGHNA, YSLEER.

The chain uses TRBV7-3 and TRBJ2-7, with 8 bases identical to TRBD2. Germline trimming cut 6 bases from V and 2 bases from J; bases unmatched to any gene: 9. The germline CDR1 and CDR2 sequences are SGHTA and FQGTGA. This CDR3 contains 15 residues. This chain's CDR3 is CASSEVSGETYEQYF. The CDR3 DNA reads as TGTGCCAGCAGTGAGGTTAGCGGGGAAACCTACGAGCAGTACTTC.

This clone was seen only once. The CDR3 DNA reads TGTGCCAGCAGCTTGTTTGGACTCAGCACAGATACGCAGTATTTT. It specifies CASSLFGLSTDTQYF. This chain links TRBV5-4 with TRBJ2-3, with D perhaps TRBD2 (5 bases). Germline loops: CDR1 SGHNT, CDR2 YYREEE (reference sequence). The CDR3 has 15 residues. Trimming stripped 1 base from V and 0 bases from J, with 9 bases between. The whole variable domain, filled in from reference TRBV5-4 and TRBJ2-3, reads ETGVTQSPTHLIKTRGQQVTLRCSSQSGHNTVSWYQQALGQGPQFIFQYYREEENGRGNFPPRFSGLQFPNYSSELNVNALELDDSALYLCASSLFGLSTDTQYFGPGTRLTVL.

The chain uses TRBV4-3 and TRBJ1-2; D uncertain. Trimming took off 4 bases at V and 0 bases at J, with 12 bases between the two ends. Germline assignment: CDR1 LGHNA and CDR2 YSLEER. The CDR3 is made up of 15 amino acids. CDR3 residues: CASSLSRGSNYGYTF. CDR3 bases: TGCGCCAGCAGCCTTAGCCGGGGATCTAACTATGGCTACACCTTC.

This clone was detected a few times. The V gene is TRBV4-2, the J gene TRBJ1-5; 8 nucleotides align to TRBD1. Trimming took 1 base from V and 6 from J; bases not matched to a gene: 5. CDR3 length: 15 amino acids. The germline V gene encodes CDR1 LGHNA and CDR2 YNFKEQ. The CDR3 DNA reads as TGTGCCAGCAGCCAAGGAGGACAGGGACCTCAGCCCCAGCATTTT. Its translation is CASSQGGQGPQPQHF.

The chain is built from TRBV9 and TRBJ2-2, with TRBD1 identical over 7 bases. This CDR3 region has 18 residues. Germline assignment: CDR1 SGDLS and CDR2 YYNGEE. V lost 4 bases to trimming and J lost 1 base; unmatched junction nucleotides: 13. CDR3 in DNA: TGTGCCAGCAGCCCTCGTGCAGGGGGTAAAGGGAACACCGGGGAGCTGTTTTTT. Protein: CASSPRAGGKGNTGELFF. Full variable domain (remainder filled in from reference TRBV9 and TRBJ2-2): DSGVTQTPKHLITATGQRVTLRCSPRSGDLSVYWYQQSLDQGLQFLIQYYNGEERAKGNILERFSAQQFPDLHSELNLSSLELGDSALYFCASSPRAGGKGNTGELFFGEGSRLTVL.

The rearrangement links TRBV27 to TRBJ1-2; 9 bases fit TRBD1. V shed 2 bases, J shed 7 bases, and the junction held 5 bases outside the gene matches. This CDR3 spans 14 amino acids. Germline V lookup: CDR1 MNHEY, CDR2 SMNVEV (reference sequence). The CDR3 spells CASSLGTGYRGYTF. The CDR3 DNA reads as TGTGCCAGCAGTTTAGGGACAGGGTATCGTGGCTACACCTTC.

The gene calls are TRBV5-4 and TRBJ2-7, with D perhaps TRBD2 (7 bases). The CDR3 is 13 amino acids. The germline CDR1 and CDR2 sequences are SGHNT and YYREEE (reference sequence). DNA for the CDR3: TGTGCAGAAGGGGGGGACGGTAGCTACGAGCAGTACTTC. Amino acids: CAEGGDGSYEQYF.

This clone was recorded only once. This rearrangement joins TRBV6-5 to TRBJ1-5, with D unclear. The V end lost 8 bases, the J end lost 0 bases, and 14 bases lay between the germline ends. Looked up from germline, CDR1 is MNHEY and CDR2 is SVGAGI. The CDR3 covers 15 residues. The CDR3 here is CASRLRPYSNQPQHF. Here the CDR3 DNA reads TGTGCCAGCCGACTACGACCCTATAGCAATCAGCCCCAGCATTTT.